This T cell receptor beta chain was profiled in a study of identical twins. Study-level findings and limits: Twins' surplus sharing was weaker for beta out-of-frame sequences. For zero-insertion analyses, partial confounding could come from invariant MAIT and iNKT cells. Out-of-frame TCR alpha sharing observed in monozygotic twins exceeded model estimates. There was an excess of low generation probability in the out-of-frame alpha sequences that twins shared.

This CDR3 has 15 residues. The J segment lost 3 bases and the V segment lost 9 bases, leaving 12 bases of the junction unmatched. From germline, CDR1 is LNHDA and CDR2 SQIVND (reference sequence). TCRdb re-analysed the 5' RACE reads in MiXCR, keeping a single row per CDR3 protein. The profile shows more than 200,000 distinct CDR3 sequences, approximately 9% of them singletons. The table lists this clonotype with a few counts. Its antigen is undetermined. V and J are TRBV19 and TRBJ1-2; 8 bases align to TRBD1. The source material was memory (CD45RO+) T cells sorted from blood. The clonotype originates from a woman aged 18-29 years in good health. The CDR3 region has the DNA TGTGCCAGCAACCGGGACAGGAGGGTCTACTATGGCTACACCTTC. Its translation: CASNRDRRVYYGYTF.